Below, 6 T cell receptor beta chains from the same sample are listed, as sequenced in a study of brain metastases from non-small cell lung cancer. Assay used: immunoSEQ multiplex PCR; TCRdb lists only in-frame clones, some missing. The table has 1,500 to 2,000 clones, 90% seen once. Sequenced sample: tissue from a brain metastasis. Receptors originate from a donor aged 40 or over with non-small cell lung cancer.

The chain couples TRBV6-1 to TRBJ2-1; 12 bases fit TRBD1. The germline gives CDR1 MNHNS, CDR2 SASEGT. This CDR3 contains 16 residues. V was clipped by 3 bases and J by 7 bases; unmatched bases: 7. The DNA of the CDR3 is TGTGCCAGCAGTGAGATCGGGACAGGGGGCCCGAATGAGCAGTTCTTC. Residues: CASSEIGTGGPNEQFF.

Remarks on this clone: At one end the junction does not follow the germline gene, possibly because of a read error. CDR3 DNA sequence: TGTGCCAGCAGCTTGGCCGGCGGGGAGGCTTCGGGTGAGCAATTCTTC. This sequence encodes CASSLAGGEASGEQFF. The chain carries TRBV5-4 and TRBJ2-1; a possible D gene is TRBD2 (6 bases). The germline gives CDR1 SGHNT, CDR2 YYREEE (reference sequence). The CDR3 sequence is 16 residues long.

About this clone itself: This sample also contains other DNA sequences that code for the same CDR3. The CDR3, as DNA: TGTGCCAGCAGTGAGACAGGGGGGATTGCGGGCGGCTACACCTTC. It yields the protein CASSETGGIAGGYTF. This sequence joins TRBV6-1 and TRBJ1-2; 9 bases align to TRBD1. The CDR3 sequence is 15 residues long. The J segment lost 8 bases and the V segment lost 3 bases, leaving 10 bases of the junction unmatched. Germline values: CDR1 MNHNS, CDR2 SASEGT.

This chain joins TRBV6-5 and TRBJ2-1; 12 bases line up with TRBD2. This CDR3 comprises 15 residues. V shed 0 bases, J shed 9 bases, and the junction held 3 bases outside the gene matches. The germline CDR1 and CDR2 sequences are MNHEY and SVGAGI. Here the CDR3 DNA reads TGTGCCAGCAGTTACTCGACTAGCGGGGGTCTTGAGCAGTTCTTC. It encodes CASSYSTSGGLEQFF.

CDR3 sequence: CAISEAPGLADYNEQFF. The CDR3 coding sequence is TGTGCCATCAGTGAGGCCCCGGGACTAGCGGACTACAATGAGCAGTTCTTC. This chain uses TRBV10-3 with TRBJ2-1; 11 bases are a match to TRBD2. Per the germline V gene, CDR1 is ENHRY and CDR2 is SYGVKD. With 2 bases clipped from V and 3 bases from J, the junction kept 6 bases outside the gene matches. The CDR3 spans 17 residues.

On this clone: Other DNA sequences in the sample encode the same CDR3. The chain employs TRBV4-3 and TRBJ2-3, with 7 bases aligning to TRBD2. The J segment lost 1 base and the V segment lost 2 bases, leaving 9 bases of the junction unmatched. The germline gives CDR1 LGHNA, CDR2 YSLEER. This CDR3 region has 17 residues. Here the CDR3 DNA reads TGCGCCAGCAGCCAATATTCCGGGGGAGGGGGCACAGATACGCAGTATTTT. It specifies CASSQYSGGGGTDTQYF.